Below are 7 T cell receptor beta chains sequenced from a single sample in a study of shared clonotypes between healthy human individuals (TCRdb year 2020). Libraries were constructed by the immunoSEQ multiplex PCR assay. What TCRdb holds here is the immuneACCESS table cut down to in-frame rearrangements. Part of the clones is not present; checked against another copy, under half of the missing clones reflect an unresolved V gene, and the others are unexplained. Here the sample has approximately 2.3 million clones; just over 90% occur a single time. Roughly 0.36% of the sample belongs to the ten largest clones. The sample was naive CD4+ T cells from PBMCs. The intended sense of this specimen's cell subset or site label: CD45RA+ positively selected. The receptors were gathered from a man aged 18 to 29 in good health. Some clones in this sample may be carry-over from other donors' samples.

This sequence joins TRBV7-9 and TRBJ2-4; tentatively, D is TRBD2 (6 bases). V lost 4 bases, J lost 3 bases, and 19 bases lay in between. Per the germline V gene, CDR1 is SEHNR and CDR2 is FQNEAQ (reference sequence). The CDR3 runs to 17 residues. The chain's CDR3 is CASSSRLEWGFKNIQYF. Here the CDR3 DNA reads TGTGCCAGCAGCTCTAGACTAGAATGGGGTTTCAAAAACATTCAGTACTTC.

CDR3 residues: CASSSAGRLSYNEQFF. For the CDR3, the DNA is TGTGCCAGCAGCTCGGCGGGGAGACTCTCCTACAATGAGCAGTTCTTC. The genes are TRBV5-4 and TRBJ2-1; a weak D match, TRBD2 (6 bases). Germline V lookup: CDR1 SGHNT, CDR2 YYREEE (reference sequence). Trimming shortened V by 3 bases and J by 0 bases, and 13 bases separated the two germline ends. The CDR3 is 16 amino acids.

The V gene is TRBV7-2, the J gene TRBJ2-4; D might be TRBD1 or TRBD2, each matching 6 bases. Trimming cost V 4 bases and J 8 bases, with 15 bases left between them. Germline V gives CDR1 SGHTA, CDR2 FQGNSA. The CDR3 has 14 residues. The DNA for the CDR3 is TGTGCCAGCAGCTCCCGGGGGCGCCGAGACATTCAGTACTTC. Encoded protein: CASSSRGRRDIQYF.

The genes are TRBV4-3 and TRBJ1-1; weak D call: TRBD1 (6 bases). From germline, CDR1 is LGHNA and CDR2 YSLEER. The ends were cut back, 0 bases at V and 0 bases at J, with 14 bases in the middle. CDR3 length equals 17 residues. The CDR3 DNA sequence: TGCGCCAGCAGCCAAGAACTCAGGACAGCAATGAACACTGAAGCTTTCTTT. This encodes CASSQELRTAMNTEAFF.

The chain uses TRBV30 and TRBJ1-2, with 8 positions matching TRBD1. V gave up 3 bases and J gave up 6 bases; unmatched junction bases: 3. This CDR3 comprises 12 residues. The germline CDR1 and CDR2 sequences are GTSNPN and SVGIG (reference sequence). CDR3 in amino acids: CAWSGQGHGYTF. CDR3 nucleotide sequence: TGTGCCTGGAGCGGACAGGGCCATGGCTACACCTTC.

The V gene is TRBV7-2, the J gene TRBJ1-3, with no clear D. V lost 5 bases, J lost 0 bases, and 11 bases lay in between. Per the germline V gene, CDR1 is SGHTA and CDR2 is FQGNSA. The CDR3 covers 15 residues. CDR3 protein: CASSPGGDSGNTIYF. For the CDR3, the DNA is TGTGCCAGCAGCCCCGGCGGCGACTCTGGAAACACCATATATTTT.

This chain uses TRBV6-5 with TRBJ2-7, with 11 bases aligning to TRBD2. The CDR3 consists of 14 residues. Germline CDR1 MNHEY, CDR2 SVGAGI. V was pared by 5 bases and J by 3 bases, with 3 bases of the junction left unmatched. The CDR3 DNA reads as TGTGCCAGCAGTGGGACTAGCGGAGGCTACGAGCAGTACTTC. It translates to CASSGTSGGYEQYF.